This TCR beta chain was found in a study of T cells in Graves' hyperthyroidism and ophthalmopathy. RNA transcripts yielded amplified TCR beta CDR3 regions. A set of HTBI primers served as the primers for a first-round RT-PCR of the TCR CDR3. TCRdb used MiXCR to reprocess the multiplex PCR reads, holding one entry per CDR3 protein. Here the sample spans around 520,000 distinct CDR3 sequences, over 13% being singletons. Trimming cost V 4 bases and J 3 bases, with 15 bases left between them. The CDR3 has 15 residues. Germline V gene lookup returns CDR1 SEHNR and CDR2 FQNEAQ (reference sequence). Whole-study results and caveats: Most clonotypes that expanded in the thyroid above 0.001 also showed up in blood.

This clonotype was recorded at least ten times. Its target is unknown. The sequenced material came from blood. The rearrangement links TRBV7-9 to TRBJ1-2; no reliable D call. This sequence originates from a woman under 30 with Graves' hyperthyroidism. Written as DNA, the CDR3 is TGTGCCAGCAGCTCAACTCGGGTATTTGACTATGGCTACACCTTC. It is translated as CASSSTRVFDYGYTF.